The clone carrying this T cell receptor (beta chain) occurred once. Antigen: not known. This entry comes from a study of cytomegalovirus exposure and HLA in healthy donors. Generated by immunoSEQ multiplex PCR, the TCRdb table keeps only in-frame clones and is missing some. The data contain tens of thousands of clones, just under 95% of them singletons. Study-level results: Among TCR beta chains, those listed as cytomegalovirus-associated numbered about 150. In vitro work confirmed that a few CMV-associated chains recognize CMV antigens.

The donors were part of the validation cohort of 120 or so subjects. That cohort was separate from the first cohort, which comprised fewer than 800 subjects. The V segment lost 7 bases and the J segment 2 bases; nucleotides outside the gene matches: 8. The CDR3 is made up of 14 amino acids. CDR1 is WNHNN and CDR2 is SYGVQD in the germline V gene (reference sequence). The specimen sequenced was PBMCs. V and J are TRBV10-1 and TRBJ2-7; TRBD2 matches 7 bases. The sequence was obtained from a man between 18 and 35 years old in good health and CMV-seropositive. This CDR3 is CASKGQAGTYEQYF. For the CDR3, the DNA is TGCGCCAGCAAAGGTCAAGCGGGAACCTACGAGCAGTACTTC.